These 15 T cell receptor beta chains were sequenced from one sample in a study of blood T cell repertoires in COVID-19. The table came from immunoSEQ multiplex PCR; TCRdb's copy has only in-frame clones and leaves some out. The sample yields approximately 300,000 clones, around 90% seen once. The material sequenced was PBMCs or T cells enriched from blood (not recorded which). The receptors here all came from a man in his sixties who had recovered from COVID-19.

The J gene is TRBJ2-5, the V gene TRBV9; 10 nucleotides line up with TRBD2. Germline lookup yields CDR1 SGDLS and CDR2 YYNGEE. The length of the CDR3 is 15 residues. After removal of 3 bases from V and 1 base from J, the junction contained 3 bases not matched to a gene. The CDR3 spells CASSGTSGSQETQYF. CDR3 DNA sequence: TGTGCCAGCAGCGGGACTAGCGGCAGCCAAGAGACCCAGTACTTC.

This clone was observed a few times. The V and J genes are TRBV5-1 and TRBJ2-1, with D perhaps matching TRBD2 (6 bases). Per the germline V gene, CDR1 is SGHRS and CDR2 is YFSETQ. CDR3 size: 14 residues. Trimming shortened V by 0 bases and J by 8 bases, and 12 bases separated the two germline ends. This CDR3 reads CASSLDGSTDEQFF. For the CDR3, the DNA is TGCGCCAGCAGCTTGGACGGGAGTACTGATGAGCAGTTCTTC.

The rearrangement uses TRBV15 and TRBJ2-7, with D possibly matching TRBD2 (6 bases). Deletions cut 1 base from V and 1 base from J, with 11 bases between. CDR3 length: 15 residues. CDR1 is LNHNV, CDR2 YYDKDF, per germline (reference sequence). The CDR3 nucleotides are TGTGCCACCAGCAGAGTAGGGCTAGCGTCCTACGAGCAGTACTTC. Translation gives CATSRVGLASYEQYF.

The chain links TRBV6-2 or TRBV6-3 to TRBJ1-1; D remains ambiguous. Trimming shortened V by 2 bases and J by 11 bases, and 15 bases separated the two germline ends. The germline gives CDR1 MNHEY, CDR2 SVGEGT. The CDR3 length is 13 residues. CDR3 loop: CASSYGGIELAFF. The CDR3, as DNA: TGTGCCAGCAGTTACGGCGGGATAGAGCTGGCTTTCTTT.

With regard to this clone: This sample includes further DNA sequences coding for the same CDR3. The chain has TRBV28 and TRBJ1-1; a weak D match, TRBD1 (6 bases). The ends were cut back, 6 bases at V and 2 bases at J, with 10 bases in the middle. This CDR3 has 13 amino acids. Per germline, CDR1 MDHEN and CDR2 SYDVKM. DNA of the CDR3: TGTGCCAGCAGCCGACAGGCTAACACTGAAGCTTTCTTT. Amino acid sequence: CASSRQANTEAFF.

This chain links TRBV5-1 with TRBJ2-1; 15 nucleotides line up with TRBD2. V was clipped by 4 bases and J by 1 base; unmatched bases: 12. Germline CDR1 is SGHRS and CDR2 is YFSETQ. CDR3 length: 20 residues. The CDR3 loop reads CASSRRTSGRGTLSYNEQFF. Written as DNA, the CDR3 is TGCGCCAGCAGCCGCCGGACTAGCGGGAGGGGCACCCTGTCCTACAATGAGCAGTTCTTC.

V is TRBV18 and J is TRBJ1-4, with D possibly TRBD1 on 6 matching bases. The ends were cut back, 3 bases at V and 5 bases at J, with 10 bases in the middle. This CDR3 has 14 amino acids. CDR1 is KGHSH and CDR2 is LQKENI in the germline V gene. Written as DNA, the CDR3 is TGTGCCAGCTCACCCTGGGACAAGAATGAAAAACTGTTTTTT. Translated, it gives CASSPWDKNEKLFF.

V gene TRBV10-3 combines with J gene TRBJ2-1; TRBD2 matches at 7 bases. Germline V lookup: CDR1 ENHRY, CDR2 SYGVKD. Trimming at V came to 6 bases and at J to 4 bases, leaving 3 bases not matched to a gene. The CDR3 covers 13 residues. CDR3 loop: CAISSGIYNEQFF. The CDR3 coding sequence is TGTGCCATCAGCAGCGGGATATACAATGAGCAGTTCTTC.

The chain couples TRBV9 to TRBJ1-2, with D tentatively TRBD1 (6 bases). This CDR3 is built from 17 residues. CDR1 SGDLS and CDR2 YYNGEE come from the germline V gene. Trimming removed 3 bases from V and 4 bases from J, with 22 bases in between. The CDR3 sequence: CASSAGGPMSLGYGYTF. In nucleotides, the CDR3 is TGTGCCAGCAGCGCGGGGGGGCCCATGTCGCTCGGCTATGGCTACACCTTC.

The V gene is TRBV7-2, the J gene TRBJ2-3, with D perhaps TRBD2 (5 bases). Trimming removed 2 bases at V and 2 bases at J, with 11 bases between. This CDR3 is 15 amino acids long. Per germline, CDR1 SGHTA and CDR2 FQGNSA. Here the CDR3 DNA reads TGTGCCAGCAGCTTAATAGCGAGGGCCACAGATACGCAGTATTTT. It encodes CASSLIARATDTQYF.

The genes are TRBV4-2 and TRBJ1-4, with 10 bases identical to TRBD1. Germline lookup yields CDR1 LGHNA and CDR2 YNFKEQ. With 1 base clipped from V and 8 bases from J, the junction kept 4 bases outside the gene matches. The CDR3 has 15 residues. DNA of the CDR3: TGTGCCAGCAGCCAAGCGACAGGGGGCCGAGAAAAACTGTTTTTT. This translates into CASSQATGGREKLFF.

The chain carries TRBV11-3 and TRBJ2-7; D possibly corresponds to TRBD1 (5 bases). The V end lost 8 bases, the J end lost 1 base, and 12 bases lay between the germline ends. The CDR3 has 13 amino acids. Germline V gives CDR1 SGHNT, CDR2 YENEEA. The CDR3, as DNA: TGTGCCAGCCAGGCAGGGCCATCCTACGAGCAGTACTTC. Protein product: CASQAGPSYEQYF.

The CDR3: CATSRVDRGNEQFF. CDR3 sequence (DNA): TGTGCCACCAGCAGAGTTGACAGGGGCAATGAGCAGTTCTTC. This chain links TRBV15 with TRBJ2-1; 8 bases line up with TRBD1. Germline CDR1 is LNHNV and CDR2 is YYDKDF (reference sequence). CDR3 length equals 14 residues. J lost 6 bases, V lost 1 base, and 2 bases had no gene match. Looking up the rest from reference TRBV15 and TRBJ2-1 gives the full variable domain: DAMVIQNPRYQVTQFGKPVTLSCSQTLNHNVMYWYQQKSSQAPKLLFHYYDKDFNNEADTPDNFQSRRPNTSFCFLDIRSPGLGDTAMYLCATSRVDRGNEQFFGPGTRLTVL.

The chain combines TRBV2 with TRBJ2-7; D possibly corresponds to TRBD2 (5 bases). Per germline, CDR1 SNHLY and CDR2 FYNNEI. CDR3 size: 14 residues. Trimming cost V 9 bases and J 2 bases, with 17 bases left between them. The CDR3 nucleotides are TGTGCCAGTATCCGAAGAGAGGGAGCCTACGAGCAGTACTTC. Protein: CASIRREGAYEQYF.

CDR3 in amino acids: CASSQGGARDTQYF. CDR3 bases: TGTGCCAGCAGCCAGGGGGGGGCGAGAGATACGCAGTATTTT. The chain recombines TRBV3-1 (or the pseudogene TRBV3-2) with TRBJ2-3; weak D call: TRBD2 (7 bases). Per the germline V gene, CDR1 is LGHDT and CDR2 is YNNKEL (reference sequence). This CDR3 spans 14 amino acids. The V end was cut by 3 bases, the J end by 5 bases, with 12 bases between.